This T cell receptor beta chain came from a study of blood T cell repertoires in COVID-19. Germline CDR1 is LNHDA and CDR2 is SQIVND (reference sequence). Trimming stripped 7 bases from V and 8 bases from J, with 18 bases between. CDR3 size: 15 residues. Participant ages covered roughly 18 to 89 years across 25 or so US areas. Clones were read by immunoSEQ multiplex PCR, and TCRdb kept only the in-frame ones, dropping some. This repertoire shows roughly 230,000 clones, about nine tenths found once; its top ten account for more than 7%. V and J are TRBV19 and TRBJ1-6; D not certain. The source is a man under 40 in a cohort exposed to, infected with or recovered from COVID-19 (not recorded which). The sequenced sample was PBMCs or T cells enriched from blood (not recorded which). CDR3 nucleotides: TGTGCCAGTACCCATCCCTGGAGAACCGATTCACCCCTCCACTTT. It codes for CASTHPWRTDSPLHF.